A single TCR beta chain is shown here with its context. Its antigen is unidentified. All of the isolated RNA was reverse transcribed, so expressed TCRB transcripts were sequenced. Libraries were prepared by immunoSEQ multiplex PCR; TCRdb keeps only in-frame clonotypes and omits some of them. The repertoire holds 250,000 to 300,000 clones, 24% seen once, with 0.012% in the top ten. The data stem from a study of beta chain features in type 1 diabetes. Study-level information: Examination spanned roughly 110 million sorted cells from all samples.

Trimming cost V 4 bases and J 3 bases; bases outside gene matches: 9. The CDR3 is 16 residues long. The germline gives CDR1 LNHDA, CDR2 SQIVND (reference sequence). Study-wide results and limits: Type 1 diabetes patients had moderately but significantly shorter TCRB CDR3s in all four CD4+ subsets. More deletions and fewer insertions at VDJ junctions were seen in type 1 diabetes patients.

The sequence was collected from a woman in her thirties with type 1 diabetes. Sequences were obtained from naive CD4+ T cells from blood. V and J are TRBV19 and TRBJ2-3, with TRBD1 matching 8 bases. In DNA, the CDR3 is TGTGCCAGTAGTACACCTCCTGGACAGGGAACAGATACGCAGTATTTT. Residues: CASSTPPGQGTDTQYF.